This T cell receptor beta chain was recovered during a study of blood T cell repertoires in COVID-19. The CDR3 length is 13 residues. Trimming removed 0 bases at V and 8 bases at J, with 10 bases between. Germline V gene lookup returns CDR1 KGHSH and CDR2 LQKENI. Only in-frame clones appear in the TCRdb table, and some are missing; sequencing was by immunoSEQ multiplex PCR. The data contain about 220,000 clones, approximately 83% of them singletons. The sequence came from a woman under 40 who had recovered from COVID-19. The V gene is TRBV18, the J gene TRBJ1-1, with D possibly TRBD1 on 5 matching bases. Sequenced sample: peripheral blood. CDR3 nucleotide sequence: TGTGCCAGCTCACCACCCGCGGGGGACGAAGCTTTCTTT. It yields the protein CASSPPAGDEAFF.